This T cell receptor beta chain appears in the sequencing data of a study of shared clonotypes between healthy human individuals. The length of the CDR3 is 14 residues. The V segment lost 0 bases and the J segment 4 bases; nucleotides outside the gene matches: 3. Germline V gene sequence: CDR1 MNHEY, CDR2 SVGAGI. Whole-study results and caveats: The study generally estimated greater richness for naive than memory subsets. An effect of sequencing depth on clonotype sharing among donors was expected. Depth was large, yet rarefaction showed that sorted-subset sequencing was incomplete.

Concerning this clone: The antigen is undetermined.

Per the authors' pipeline: ImmunoSEQ sequences covered only the junction and lacked quality scores; filtering therefore differed. This table comes from immunoSEQ multiplex PCR, and its TCRdb copy is limited to in-frame clones, with some not included. V and J calls and clone size are copied from that table; D and trimming were computed from the DNA. The sample lists approximately 710,000 clones; around 91% were seen once. The source material was memory CD8+ T cells from PBMCs. Noted subset: CD45RO+ cells pooled with CCR7-negative TemRA cells. The chain is built from TRBV6-5 and TRBJ2-7, with 7 bases identical to TRBD1. The TCR originated in a man between 18 and 35 years old in good health. Some clones in this sample may be carry-over from other donors' samples. The CDR3 DNA reads as TGTGCCAGCAGTTACTCGGTCAGGGGGTACGAGCAGTACTTC. Its protein is CASSYSVRGYEQYF.